The source of this T cell receptor (beta chain) is a study of shared clonotypes between healthy human individuals. This table comes from immunoSEQ multiplex PCR, and its TCRdb copy is limited to in-frame clones, with some not included. This table holds a few million clones, approximately 94% found once. Every donor was a Caucasian adult from Nashville, Tennessee. The junction had 6 bases not matched to a gene; V was cut back by 6 bases and J by 2 bases. CDR3 length: 15 amino acids. Looked up from germline, CDR1 is SGHDN and CDR2 is FVKESK. J is TRBJ2-3 and V is TRBV14; TRBD2 aligns across 9 bases. The sequence derives from a man aged 18 to 30 in good health. Sequenced input: naive CD4+ T cells sorted from blood. Subset: CD45RA+ positively selected. In nucleotides, the CDR3 is TGTGCCAGCAGATTAGCGGGGGCCGCCACAGATACGCAGTATTTT. Its protein product is CASRLAGAATDTQYF.